The 25 T cell receptor beta chains given below trace back to one sample, sequenced in a study of T cells in women clearing cervical HPV infection. Generated by immunoSEQ multiplex PCR, the TCRdb table keeps only in-frame clones and is missing some. The repertoire table contains about 46,000 clones. The sequenced sample consisted of blood buffy coat. Receptors were obtained from a woman between 18 and 70 years old with a cervical HPV16 infection that either progressed to CIN3+ or cleared (not recorded which).

Points on this clone: The CDR3 end lies 3 residues beyond the end of the read and is filled in from the germline J gene. The chain joins TRBV23-1 to TRBJ2-7, with D uncertain. TRBV23-1 counts as an open reading frame of uncertain function. The CDR3 is 17 amino acids. The V and J ends lost 2 bases and 5 bases respectively, with 22 bases between them. The CDR3 bases that were read are TGCGCCAGCAGTCAAAAAAATCCCCCCCCCAGACACCACGAG. Protein: CASSQKNPPPRHHE. The full CDR3 is CASSQKNPPPRHHEQYF.

Regarding this clone: The CDR3 end is not reached by the read, which stops 3 residues before it; the germline J gene fills it in. The chain recombines TRBV7-9 with TRBJ2-4; D may be TRBD1 (6 bases). This CDR3 is built from 12 residues. Germline loops: CDR1 SEHNR, CDR2 FQNEAQ (reference sequence). CDR3 loop: CASSSGQQRQYF. CDR3 DNA, as far as it was read: TGTGCCAGCAGCTCCGGACAGCAACGT.

In the case of this clone: Read coverage stops 3 residues before the CDR3 terminus; the germline J gene supplies the remainder. V and J are TRBV6-2 or TRBV6-3 and TRBJ2-5, with 9 bases identical to TRBD1. With V trimmed by 0 bases and J by 5 bases, 10 bases remained unmatched. CDR3 size: 17 residues. The germline gives CDR1 MNHEY, CDR2 SVGEGT. The sequenced part of the CDR3 DNA is TGTGCCAGCAGTTACTCCTGGACAGGGGATGAGACGGAGACC. Translated: CASSYSWTGDETET. The CDR3 as a whole reads CASSYSWTGDETETQYF.

Worth noting for this clone: The missing CDR3 end, 3 residues past where the read stops, is filled in from the germline J gene. This chain connects TRBV12-3 or TRBV12-4 to TRBJ1-2; 8 positions agree with TRBD1. J was trimmed by 3 bases and V by 5 bases; bases with no gene match: 5. This CDR3 has 14 amino acids. CDR3 loop: CASSATDRDYGYTF. CDR3 bases read: TGTGCCAGCAGTGCTACGGACAGGGACTATGGC.

Details on this clone: The read ends 3 residues shy of where the CDR3 ends; the end is completed using the germline J gene. The gene calls are TRBV13 and TRBJ2-7; 10 bases are a match to TRBD2. V lost 5 bases, J lost 5 bases, and 9 bases stayed unmatched. The germline V gene encodes CDR1 PRHDT and CDR2 FYEKMQ (reference sequence). This CDR3 is 15 amino acids long. CDR3 sequence reads: CASSRTSGNIHEQYF. The CDR3 bases that were read are TGTGCCAGCAGCCGAACTAGCGGGAATATCCACGAG.

As concerns this clone: Read data end 3 residues before the CDR3 end; the end is taken from the germline J gene. The chain links TRBV10-1 to TRBJ2-7, with D perhaps TRBD1 (6 bases). The CDR3 is made up of 17 amino acids. V was trimmed by 11 bases and J by 5 bases, leaving 31 bases between them. Germline V gene sequence: CDR1 WNHNN, CDR2 SYGVQD (reference sequence). CDR3 DNA, as far as it was read: TGCGCCGACTTCATTTCAGACGACAGGTATTTCAACAACGAG. Translated: CADFISDDRYFNNE. The whole CDR3 reads CADFISDDRYFNNEQYF.

A note on this clone: The read ends 3 residues shy of where the CDR3 ends; the end is completed using the germline J gene. The chain carries TRBV30 and TRBJ1-5, with 9 positions matching TRBD1. V shed 2 bases and J 4 bases; nucleotides not matched to a gene: 6. Germline V gives CDR1 GTSNPN, CDR2 SVGIG (reference sequence). This CDR3 is built from 15 residues. Partial CDR3 DNA: TGTGCCTGGAGTTCCGGGGGGACAGGGAATCAGCCC. Translated, it gives CAWSSGGTGNQP. The whole CDR3 sequence reads CAWSSGGTGNQPQHF.

In the case of this clone: The read stops 3 residues short of the end of the CDR3; the missing end is completed from the germline J gene. V is TRBV7-3 and J is TRBJ2-4, with a weak D call TRBD2 (6 bases). Between the trimmed V and J ends, which lost 5 bases and 0 bases, there was a span of 14 bases. The CDR3 spans 16 residues. CDR1 and CDR2 from the germline V gene are SGHTA and FQGTGA. CDR3 DNA (partial): TGTGCCAGCAGCCCCAGTGGGGGACTAGCCAAAAACATT. Its protein is CASSPSGGLAKNI. The complete CDR3 sequence is CASSPSGGLAKNIQYF. The whole variable domain, filled in from reference TRBV7-3 and TRBJ2-4, reads GAGVSQTPSNKVTEKGKYVELRCDPISGHTALYWYRQSLGQGPEFLIYFQGTGAADDSGLPNDRFFAVRPEGSVSTLKIQRTERGDSAVYLCASSPSGGLAKNIQYFGAGTRLSVL.

Points on this clone: Read sequence stops 3 residues before the CDR3 end, and the germline J gene provides the missing end. The V call is TRBV2, the J call TRBJ2-7; D may be TRBD2 (6 bases). Trimming took off 5 bases at V and 2 bases at J, with 13 bases between the two ends. This CDR3 region has 14 residues. The germline CDR1 and CDR2 sequences are SNHLY and FYNNEI. The CDR3 protein is CASSRDSSTYEQYF. CDR3 bases read: TGTGCCAGCAGTCGGGACTCCTCCACCTACGAG.

The CDR3 protein is CASSFRGGSYNEQFF. The CDR3 DNA, read in part, is TGTGCCAGCAGCTTCCGCGGGGGATCCTACAATGAG. The rearrangement uses TRBV7-6 and TRBJ2-1; 7 positions agree with TRBD2. Sequencing ends 3 residues short of the CDR3 end; the germline J gene provides the rest. The CDR3 is 15 amino acids. Germline CDR1 SGHVS, CDR2 FNYEAQ. Trimming at V came to 3 bases and at J to 1 base, leaving 3 bases not matched to a gene. The complete variable domain, with remaining parts taken from reference TRBV7-6 and TRBJ2-1, reads GAGVSQSPRYKVTKRGQDVALRCDPISGHVSLYWYRQALGQGPEFLTYFNYEAQQDKSGLPNDRFSAERPEGSISTLTIQRTEQRDSAMYRCASSFRGGSYNEQFFGPGTRLTVL.

Details on this clone: Read data end 3 residues before the CDR3 end; the end is taken from the germline J gene. The chain couples TRBV7-9 to TRBJ1-5; D perhaps matches TRBD1 (5 bases). From germline, CDR1 is SEHNR and CDR2 FQNEAQ (reference sequence). The CDR3 loop spans 14 amino acids. Trimming left V 4 bases short and J 5 bases short, with 12 bases between. This CDR3 reads CASSSNWGDQPQHF. Partial CDR3 DNA: TGTGCCAGCAGCTCGAACTGGGGGGATCAGCCC.

Regarding this clone: Read sequence stops 3 residues before the CDR3 end, and the germline J gene provides the missing end. The chain uses TRBV5-6 and TRBJ2-5, with D possibly TRBD1 on 5 matching bases. V was trimmed by 5 bases and J by 0 bases, leaving 8 bases between them. This CDR3 is 13 amino acids long. Germline assignment: CDR1 SGHDT and CDR2 YYEEEE. The DNA read from the CDR3 is TGTGCCAGCAGAGGGGTATACCAAGAGACC. Residues: CASRGVYQET. The whole CDR3 protein is CASRGVYQETQYF. The variable domain in full, completed from reference TRBV5-6 and TRBJ2-5, reads DAGVTQSPTHLIKTRGQQVTLRCSPKSGHDTVSWYQQALGQGPQFIFQYYEEEERQRGNFPDRFSGHQFPNYSSELNVNALLLGDSALYLCASRGVYQETQYFGPGTRLLVL.

The chain's CDR3 is CASTHEVAGIYEQYF. CDR3 bases read: TGTGCCAGCACCCACGAGGTAGCGGGGATCTACGAG. V is TRBV5-6 and J is TRBJ2-7; 8 nucleotides align to TRBD2. The read falls 3 residues short of the CDR3 end, and the missing part is taken from the germline J gene. The CDR3 is made up of 15 amino acids. Germline V lookup: CDR1 SGHDT, CDR2 YYEEEE. The V gene end was trimmed by 6 bases and the J gene end by 3 bases; junction bases not matched to a gene: 11.

Turning to this clone: Read coverage stops 3 residues before the CDR3 terminus; the germline J gene supplies the remainder. The gene calls are TRBV30 and TRBJ2-1; 8 bases are a match to TRBD2. The CDR3 is 15 amino acids. V shed 6 bases, J shed 4 bases, and the junction held 11 bases outside the gene matches. The germline V gene encodes CDR1 GTSNPN and CDR2 SVGIG (reference sequence). CDR3 amino acids: CACPQGSGSYNEQFF. The sequenced CDR3 bases are TGTGCCTGCCCCCAGGGAAGCGGGAGTTACAATGAG.

On this clone itself: The observed sequence ends 3 residues before the CDR3 terminus, with the missing tail filled in from the germline J gene. J is TRBJ2-7 and V is TRBV10-1; 9 bases are a match to TRBD2. The CDR3 loop spans 16 amino acids. Germline loops: CDR1 WNHNN, CDR2 SYGVQD (reference sequence). The V segment lost 0 bases and the J segment 5 bases; nucleotides outside the gene matches: 8. The part of the CDR3 DNA that was read is TGCGCCAGCAGTGAGTCATTGCCTAGCGGGGAACACGAG. Encoded protein: CASSESLPSGEHE. The full CDR3 sequence reads CASSESLPSGEHEQYF.

About this clone itself: The sequence runs out 3 residues before the end of the CDR3; the remainder is reconstructed from the germline J gene. This chain joins TRBV7-6 and TRBJ2-2; 7 bases align to TRBD2. The CDR3 has 15 amino acids. J lost 4 bases, V lost 5 bases, and 7 bases had no gene match. Germline lookup yields CDR1 SGHVS and CDR2 FNYEAQ. The sequenced part of the CDR3 DNA is TGTGCCAGCAGCCTTACTAGCGTCGGCACCGGGGAG. It translates to CASSLTSVGTGE. The full CDR3 protein is CASSLTSVGTGELFF.

Concerning this clone: The read gets to within 3 residues of the CDR3 end, and the germline J gene fills in the rest. The chain links TRBV20-1 to TRBJ1-1; a weak D match, TRBD1 (6 bases). Looked up from germline, CDR1 is DFQATT and CDR2 is SNEGSKA (reference sequence). CDR3 length equals 12 residues. Trimming shortened V by 6 bases and J by 6 bases, and 14 bases separated the two germline ends. The covered CDR3 bases are TGCAGTGCCGATAACAGGGAAGCTGAA. It specifies CSADNREAE. The complete CDR3 sequence is CSADNREAEAFF.

As to this clone: The read terminates 3 residues before the CDR3 end, so the remaining end is supplied by the germline J gene. The rearrangement links TRBV2 to TRBJ2-7; D possibly corresponds to TRBD1 (5 bases). CDR3 length: 15 residues. V lost 3 bases and J 3 bases, leaving 15 bases between the germline ends. Germline V gives CDR1 SNHLY, CDR2 FYNNEI. CDR3 DNA (partial): TGTGCCAGCAGTGAGGCAGGGAATCTCCTCTACGAG. The encoded protein is CASSEAGNLLYE. The CDR3 in its entirety is CASSEAGNLLYEQYF.

As for this clone: The read comes to an end 3 residues before the CDR3 does, leaving the germline J gene to fill in the end. The chain couples TRBV19 to TRBJ2-5; TRBD2 is a possible D gene (6 bases). The CDR3 consists of 16 residues. Looked up from germline, CDR1 is LNHDA and CDR2 is SQIVND (reference sequence). Trimming pared 1 base from V and 4 bases from J, leaving 16 bases between. CDR3 region: CASSIGGVDIRETQYF. The sequenced CDR3 bases are TGTGCCAGTAGTATAGGGGGGGTGGATATTCGAGAGACC.

A word on this clone: The CDR3 is cut off 3 residues early in the read; its end comes from the germline J gene. V usage is TRBV7-3 and J usage is TRBJ2-3; D is ambiguous. The CDR3 has 16 amino acids. V gave up 5 bases and J gave up 3 bases, with 18 bases separating them. Per germline, CDR1 SGHTA and CDR2 FQGTGA. CDR3 residues: CASSPLPVSVTDTQYF. The DNA read from the CDR3 is TGTGCCAGCAGCCCACTCCCCGTGTCTGTGACAGATACG. Full variable domain (rest looked up from reference TRBV7-3 and TRBJ2-3): GAGVSQTPSNKVTEKGKYVELRCDPISGHTALYWYRQSLGQGPEFLIYFQGTGAADDSGLPNDRFFAVRPEGSVSTLKIQRTERGDSAVYLCASSPLPVSVTDTQYFGPGTRLTVL.

On this clone: Coverage ceases 3 residues before the CDR3 finishes, and the germline J gene fills in the end. The J gene is TRBJ2-4, the V gene TRBV28, with D possibly matching TRBD2 (6 bases). From germline, CDR1 is MDHEN and CDR2 SYDVKM. The CDR3 covers 13 residues. Trimming removed 3 bases at V and 6 bases at J, with 9 bases between. The CDR3 loop reads CASSFGGVNIQYF. CDR3 bases read: TGTGCCAGCAGTTTCGGGGGAGTAAACATT.

Of note for this clone: The read terminates 3 residues ahead of where the CDR3 ends, so the germline J gene completes it. The chain is built from TRBV6-2 or TRBV6-3 and TRBJ2-2, with 7 bases fitting TRBD1. V shed 9 bases, J shed 3 bases, and the junction held 4 bases outside the gene matches. From germline, CDR1 is MNHEY and CDR2 SVGEGT. The CDR3 is 13 residues long. The CDR3 here is CASDRVDTGELFF. The CDR3 DNA, read in part, is TGTGCCAGTGACAGGGTAGACACCGGGGAG.

Details on this clone: The CDR3 is cut off 3 residues early in the read; its end comes from the germline J gene. The chain uses TRBV6-2 or TRBV6-3 and TRBJ1-1; 7 bases map to TRBD1. Trimming took 5 bases from V and 5 from J; bases not matched to a gene: 2. Germline V gene lookup returns CDR1 MNHEY and CDR2 SVGEGT. This CDR3 region has 12 residues. The CDR3 loop reads CASSTGVTEAFF. The CDR3 DNA, read in part, is TGTGCCAGCAGTACAGGGGTTACTGAA.

The DNA read from the CDR3 is TGTGCCAGACAATCCCGGTATAGGGACACTGAA. Translated: CARQSRYRDTE. The whole CDR3 reads CARQSRYRDTEAFF. The gene calls are TRBV2 and TRBJ1-1; no definite D call. The CDR3 goes on 3 residues after the read ends, and that part is filled in from the germline J gene. The germline V gene has CDR1 SNHLY and CDR2 FYNNEI. V was trimmed by 9 bases and J by 3 bases, leaving 17 bases between them. The CDR3 consists of 14 residues.

With regard to this clone: The read falls 3 residues short of the CDR3 end, and the missing part is taken from the germline J gene. The chain recombines TRBV7-6 with TRBJ1-3; unclear D gene. The CDR3 has 15 amino acids. The germline gives CDR1 SGHVS, CDR2 FNYEAQ. V was trimmed by 2 bases and J by 0 bases, leaving 8 bases between them. Partial CDR3 DNA: TGTGCCAGCAGCTTAACATTGCTCTCTGGAAACACC. Protein product: CASSLTLLSGNT. The whole CDR3 protein is CASSLTLLSGNTIYF.